This T cell receptor beta chain is drawn from a study of response to subunit inactivated influenza vaccine. Study-wide results and caveats: It was suggested by the authors that few new T cells are recruited by each seasonal influenza vaccination.

The CDR3 has 16 amino acids. Between the trimmed V and J ends, which lost 2 bases and 4 bases, there was a span of 19 bases. The germline CDR1 and CDR2 sequences are SGHKS and YYEKEE (reference sequence). TCRdb re-called the RT-PCR reads through MiXCR, storing one row per CDR3 protein. The sample consists of around 500,000 distinct CDR3 sequences, approximately 11% of them appearing once. There are a few counts of this clonotype. Its antigen remains unidentified. The gene calls are TRBV5-5 and TRBJ2-7; possibly TRBD1 for D (6 bases). The input for sequencing was PBMCs from blood, taken about 6 weeks after vaccination. This receptor was obtained from a man aged 45-60 years who received an inactivated influenza vaccine. As DNA, the CDR3 is TGTGCCAGCAGCTTATCGGCCGCAGGGGCATTATACGAGCAGTACTTC. Amino acids: CASSLSAAGALYEQYF.